Detailed here is one T cell receptor beta chain. This sample was taken from a study of blood T cell repertoires in COVID-19. Study-wide context: Acute and convalescent COVID-19 samples came from the United States, Italy and Spain.

Donors were grouped by their self-reported clinical history. Using immunoSEQ multiplex PCR, the repertoire was profiled, and TCRdb retains in-frame clones only, with some absent. The table has under 250,000 clones, around four fifths seen once. Germline V gene sequence: CDR1 LNHDA, CDR2 SQIVND (reference sequence). The CDR3 is made up of 14 amino acids. The germline V and J ends were trimmed by 7 bases and 4 bases, with 13 bases remaining between them. This sequence joins TRBV19 and TRBJ2-2; D call uncertain. The sequence derives from a woman aged 50 to 60 who had been exposed to COVID-19. Sample: PBMCs or T cells enriched from blood (not recorded which). CDR3: CASKLMTGTGELFF. CDR3 DNA sequence: TGTGCCAGTAAACTTATGACGGGCACCGGGGAGCTGTTTTTT.